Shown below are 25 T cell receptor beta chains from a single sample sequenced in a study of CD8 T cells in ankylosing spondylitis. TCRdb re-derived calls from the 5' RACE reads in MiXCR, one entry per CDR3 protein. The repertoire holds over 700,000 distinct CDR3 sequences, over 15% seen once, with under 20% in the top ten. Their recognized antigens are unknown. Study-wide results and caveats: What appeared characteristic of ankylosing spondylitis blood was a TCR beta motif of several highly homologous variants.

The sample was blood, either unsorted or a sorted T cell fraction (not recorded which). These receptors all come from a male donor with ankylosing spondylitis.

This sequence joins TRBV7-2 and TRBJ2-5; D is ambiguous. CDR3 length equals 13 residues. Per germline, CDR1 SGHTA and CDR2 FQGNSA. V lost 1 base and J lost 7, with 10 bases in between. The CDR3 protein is CASSLVGPGTQYF. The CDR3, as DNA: TGTGCCAGCAGCTTAGTAGGCCCAGGGACCCAGTACTTC.

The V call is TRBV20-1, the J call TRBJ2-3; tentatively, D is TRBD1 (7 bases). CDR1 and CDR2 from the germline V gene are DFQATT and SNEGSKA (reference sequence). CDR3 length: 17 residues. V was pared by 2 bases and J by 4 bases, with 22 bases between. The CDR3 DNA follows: TGCAGTGCTAGATATGCGGGGACAGCCCTTTTGGCAGATACGCAGTATTTT. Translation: CSARYAGTALLADTQYF.

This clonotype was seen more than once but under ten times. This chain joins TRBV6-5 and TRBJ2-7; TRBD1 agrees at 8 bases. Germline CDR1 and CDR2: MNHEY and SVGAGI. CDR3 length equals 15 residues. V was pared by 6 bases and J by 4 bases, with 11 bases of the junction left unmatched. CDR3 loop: CASRYRGTANYEQYF. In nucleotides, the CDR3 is TGTGCCAGCAGATACAGGGGGACAGCTAATTACGAGCAGTACTTC.

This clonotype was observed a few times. Here the CDR3 reads CASSFGGTDYEQYF. In DNA, the CDR3 is TGTGCCAGCAGTTTTGGAGGGACGGATTACGAGCAGTACTTC. V is TRBV12-3 or TRBV12-4 and J is TRBJ2-7; D might be TRBD2 (6 bases). V was trimmed by 3 bases and J by 4 bases, leaving 13 bases between them. CDR3 size: 14 residues.

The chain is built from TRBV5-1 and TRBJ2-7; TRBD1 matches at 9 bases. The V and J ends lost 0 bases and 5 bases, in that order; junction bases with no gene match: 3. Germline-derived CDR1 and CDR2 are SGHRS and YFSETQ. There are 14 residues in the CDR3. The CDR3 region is CASSLEDRGHEQYF. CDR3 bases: TGCGCCAGCAGCTTGGAGGACAGGGGTCACGAGCAGTACTTC.

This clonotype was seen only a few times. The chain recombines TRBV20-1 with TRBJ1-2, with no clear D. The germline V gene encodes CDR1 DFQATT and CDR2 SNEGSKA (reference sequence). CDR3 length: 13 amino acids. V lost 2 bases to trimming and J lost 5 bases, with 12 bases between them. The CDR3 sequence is CSARFPRAYGYTF. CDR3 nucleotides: TGCAGTGCTAGATTCCCAAGGGCATATGGCTACACCTTC.

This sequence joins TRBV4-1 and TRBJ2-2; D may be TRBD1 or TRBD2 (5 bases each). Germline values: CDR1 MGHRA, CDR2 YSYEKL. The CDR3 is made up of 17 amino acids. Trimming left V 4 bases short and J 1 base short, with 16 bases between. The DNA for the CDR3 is TGCGCCAGCAGCCCTGTAGCGTGGGGCGGGAACACCGGGGAGCTGTTTTTT. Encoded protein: CASSPVAWGGNTGELFF.

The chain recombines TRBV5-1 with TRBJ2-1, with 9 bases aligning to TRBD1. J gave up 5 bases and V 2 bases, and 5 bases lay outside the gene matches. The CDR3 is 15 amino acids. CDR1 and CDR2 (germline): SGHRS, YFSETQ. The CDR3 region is CASSFGDRADNEQFF. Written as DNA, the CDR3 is TGCGCCAGCAGCTTCGGGGACAGGGCTGACAATGAGCAGTTCTTC. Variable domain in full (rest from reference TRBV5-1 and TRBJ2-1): KAGVTQTPRYLIKTRGQQVTLSCSPISGHRSVSWYQQTPGQGLQFLFEYFSETQRNKGNFPGRFSGRQFSNSRSEMNVSTLELGDSALYLCASSFGDRADNEQFFGPGTRLTVL.

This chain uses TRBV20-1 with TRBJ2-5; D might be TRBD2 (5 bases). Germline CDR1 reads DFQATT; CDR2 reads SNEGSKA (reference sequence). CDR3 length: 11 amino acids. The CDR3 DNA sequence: TGCAGACTAGTTACCCTAGAGACCCAGTACTTC. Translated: CRLVTLETQYF.

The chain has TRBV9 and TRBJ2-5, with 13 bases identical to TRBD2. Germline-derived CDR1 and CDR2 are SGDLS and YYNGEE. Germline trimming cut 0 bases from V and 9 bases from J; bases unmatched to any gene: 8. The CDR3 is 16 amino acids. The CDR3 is CASSVELAGGPQAQYF. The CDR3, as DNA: TGTGCCAGCAGCGTAGAACTAGCGGGAGGGCCGCAAGCCCAGTACTTC.

The CDR3 reads CASTLERVGETEAFF. The CDR3, as DNA: TGTGCCAGCACCCTGGAGAGGGTGGGGGAAACTGAAGCTTTCTTT. The chain couples TRBV2 to TRBJ1-1, with a tentative D call TRBD1 (5 bases). The CDR3 is 15 amino acids. Germline V CDR1 and CDR2: SNHLY, FYNNEI. The ends were cut back, 7 bases at V and 5 bases at J, with 20 bases in the middle.

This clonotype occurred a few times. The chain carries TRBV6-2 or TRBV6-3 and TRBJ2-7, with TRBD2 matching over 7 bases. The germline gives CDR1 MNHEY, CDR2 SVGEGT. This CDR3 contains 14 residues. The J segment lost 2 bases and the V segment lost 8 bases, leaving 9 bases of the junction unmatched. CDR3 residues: CASGPGGRAYEQYF. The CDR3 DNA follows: TGTGCCAGCGGCCCCGGCGGGAGAGCCTACGAGCAGTACTTC.

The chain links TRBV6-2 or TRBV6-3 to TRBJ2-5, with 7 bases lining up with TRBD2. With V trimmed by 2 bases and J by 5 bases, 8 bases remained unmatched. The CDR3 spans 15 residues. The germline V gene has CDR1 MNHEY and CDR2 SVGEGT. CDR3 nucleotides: TGTGCCAGCAGTTACGTCGGCGGAGCGGGGGAGACCCAGTACTTC. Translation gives CASSYVGGAGETQYF.

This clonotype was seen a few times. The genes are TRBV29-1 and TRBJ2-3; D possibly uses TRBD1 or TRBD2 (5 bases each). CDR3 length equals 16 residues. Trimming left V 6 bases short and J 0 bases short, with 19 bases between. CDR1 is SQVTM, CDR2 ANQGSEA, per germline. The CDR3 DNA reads TGCAGCGTGGGAAGGGGCCACCGAGGGAGCACAGATACGCAGTATTTT. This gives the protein CSVGRGHRGSTDTQYF.

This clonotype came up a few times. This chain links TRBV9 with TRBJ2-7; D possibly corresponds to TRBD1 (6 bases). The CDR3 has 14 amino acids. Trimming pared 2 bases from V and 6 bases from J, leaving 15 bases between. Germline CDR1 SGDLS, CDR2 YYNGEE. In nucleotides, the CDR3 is TGTGCCAGCAGCGTCCGGGACACTTCGATCGAGCAGTACTTC. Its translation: CASSVRDTSIEQYF.

The DNA of the CDR3 is TGTGCCAGCAGCTTAGGGACAGGGGCCACAGATACGCAGTATTTT. Translating gives CASSLGTGATDTQYF. The chain carries TRBV7-9 and TRBJ2-3, with 9 bases that match TRBD1. V shed 1 base, J shed 2 bases, and the junction held 1 base outside the gene matches. The CDR3 is made up of 15 amino acids. Germline CDR1 reads SEHNR; CDR2 reads FQNEAQ (reference sequence).

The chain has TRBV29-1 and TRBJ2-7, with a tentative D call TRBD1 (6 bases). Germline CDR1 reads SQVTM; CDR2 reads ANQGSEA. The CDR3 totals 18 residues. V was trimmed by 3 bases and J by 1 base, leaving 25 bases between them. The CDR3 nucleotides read TGCAGCGTTGACCTAGGGTTAGGGGACACTCCGGGTTCCTACGAGCAGTACTTC. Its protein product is CSVDLGLGDTPGSYEQYF.

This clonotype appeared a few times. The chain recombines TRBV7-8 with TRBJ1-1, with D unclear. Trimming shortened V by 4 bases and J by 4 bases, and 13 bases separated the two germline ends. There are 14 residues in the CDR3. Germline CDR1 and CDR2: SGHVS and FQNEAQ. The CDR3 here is CASSSAWGGTEAFF. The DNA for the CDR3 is TGTGCCAGCAGCTCGGCTTGGGGAGGCACTGAAGCTTTCTTT.

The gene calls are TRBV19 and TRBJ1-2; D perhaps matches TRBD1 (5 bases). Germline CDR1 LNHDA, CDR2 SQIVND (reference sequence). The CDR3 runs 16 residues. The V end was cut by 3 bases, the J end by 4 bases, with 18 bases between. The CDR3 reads CASSINPTDRRYGYTF. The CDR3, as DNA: TGTGCCAGTAGTATCAACCCCACCGACAGACGCTATGGCTACACCTTC.

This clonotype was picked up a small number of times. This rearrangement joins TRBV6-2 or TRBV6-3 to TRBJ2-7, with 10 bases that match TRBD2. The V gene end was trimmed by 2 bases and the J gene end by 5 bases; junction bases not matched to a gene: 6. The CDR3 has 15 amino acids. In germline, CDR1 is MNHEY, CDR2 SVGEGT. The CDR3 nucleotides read TGTGCCAGCAGTTACGGGGCTAGCGGGAGAGACGAGCAGTACTTC. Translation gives CASSYGASGRDEQYF.

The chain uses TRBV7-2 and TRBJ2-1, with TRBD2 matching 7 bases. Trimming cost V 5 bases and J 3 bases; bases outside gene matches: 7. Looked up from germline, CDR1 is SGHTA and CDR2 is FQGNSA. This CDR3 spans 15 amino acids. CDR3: CASSPPGGYYNEQFF. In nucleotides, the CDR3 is TGTGCCAGCAGCCCCCCGGGAGGTTACTACAATGAGCAGTTCTTC.

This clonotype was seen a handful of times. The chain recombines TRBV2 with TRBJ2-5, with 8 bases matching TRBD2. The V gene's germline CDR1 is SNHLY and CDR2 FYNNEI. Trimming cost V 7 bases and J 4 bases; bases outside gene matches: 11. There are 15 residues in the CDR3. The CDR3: CASKGIGAGGETQYF. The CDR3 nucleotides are TGTGCCAGCAAGGGCATCGGGGCGGGAGGAGAGACCCAGTACTTC.

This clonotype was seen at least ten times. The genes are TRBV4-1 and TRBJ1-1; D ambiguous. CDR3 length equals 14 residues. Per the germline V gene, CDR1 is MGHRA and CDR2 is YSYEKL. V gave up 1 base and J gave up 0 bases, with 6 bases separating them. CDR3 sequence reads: CASSQGFLNTEAFF. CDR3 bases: TGCGCCAGCAGCCAAGGATTTTTGAACACTGAAGCTTTCTTT.

The chain's CDR3 is CASSKPHRGYGYTF. For the CDR3, the DNA is TGTGCCAGCAGCAAACCGCACAGGGGGTATGGCTACACCTTC. This chain links TRBV21-1 with TRBJ1-2; the D call in the table, TRBD1, was not verified against the DNA. TRBV21-1 represents a pseudogene. The CDR3 totals 14 residues.

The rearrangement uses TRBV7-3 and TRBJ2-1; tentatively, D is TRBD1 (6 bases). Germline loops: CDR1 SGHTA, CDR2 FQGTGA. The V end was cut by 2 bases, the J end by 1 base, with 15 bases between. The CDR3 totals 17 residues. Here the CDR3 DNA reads TGTGCCAGCAGCTTACCCCTGGCCCAGGGGTCCTACAATGAGCAGTTCTTC. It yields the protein CASSLPLAQGSYNEQFF.